Below, 20 T cell receptor beta chains from the same sample are listed, as sequenced in a study of T cells expressing NK-cell markers. TCRdb re-called the 5' RACE reads and shows each CDR3 protein once, DNA omitted. The repertoire table contains about 110,000 distinct CDR3 sequences. Sequencing was carried out using blood T cells: a sorted CD56 or NKG2C T cell subset, CD4+ or CD8+ T cells, or bulk PBMC T cells (not recorded which). The source is a woman aged 18 to 75 in good health.

This rearrangement joins TRBV7-9 to TRBJ2-1; TCRdb lists TRBD2, though no DNA is available to test this call. Germline V gene sequence: CDR1 SEHNR, CDR2 FQNEAQ (reference sequence). This CDR3 has 15 residues. This chain's CDR3 is CASSLVTRREGEQFF.

This sequence joins TRBV10-3 and TRBJ2-1; TCRdb's D call, TRBD1, is unchecked because there is no DNA. The CDR3 sequence is 19 residues long. Germline CDR1 is ENHRY and CDR2 is SYGVKD. CDR3 residues: CAISGDPTMGGPTYNEQFF.

This sequence joins TRBV6-5 and TRBJ1-1. Germline CDR1 is MNHEY and CDR2 is SVGAGI. The CDR3 consists of 12 residues. CDR3: CASSYLNTEAFF.

The rearrangement links TRBV4-3 to TRBJ1-1; lacking DNA, the TRBD1 call made by TCRdb goes unchecked. The germline gives CDR1 LGHNA, CDR2 YSLEER. The CDR3 runs 13 residues. The CDR3 loop is CASSQQGATEAFF.

The chain employs TRBV7-6 and TRBJ1-5; TCRdb designates TRBD1, a call that cannot be tested without DNA. The CDR3 loop spans 14 amino acids. CDR1 is SGHVS, CDR2 FNYEAQ, per germline. CDR3 loop: CASSAGQGNQPQHF.

This rearrangement joins TRBV5-5 to TRBJ2-7. The CDR3 covers 14 residues. CDR1 and CDR2 from the germline V gene are SGHKS and YYEKEE (reference sequence). CDR3 loop: CASSLVGSSYEQYF. Full variable domain (rest looked up from reference TRBV5-5 and TRBJ2-7): DAGVTQSPTHLIKTRGQQVTLRCSPISGHKSVSWYQQVLGQGPQFIFQYYEKEERGRGNFPDRFSARQFPNYSSELNVNALLLGDSALYLCASSLVGSSYEQYFGPGTRLTVT.

The chain combines TRBV5-1 with TRBJ2-1; TCRdb picks TRBD2, but there is no DNA to check that call. This CDR3 is 13 amino acids long. Germline loops: CDR1 SGHRS, CDR2 YFSETQ. This chain's CDR3 is CASSQLVGNEQFF.

This rearrangement joins TRBV4-3 to TRBJ1-5; the TCRdb D gene call, TRBD1, has no DNA to confirm it. This CDR3 has 15 amino acids. Germline V gene data show CDR1 as LGHNA and CDR2 as YSLEER. The chain's CDR3 is CASSRDRGRNQPQHF.

Its frequency marks this clonotype as medium-sized. The chain carries TRBV3-1 and TRBJ2-2; the D call from TCRdb, TRBD2, cannot be confirmed without DNA. The CDR3 runs to 18 residues. Looked up from germline, CDR1 is LGHDT and CDR2 is YNNKEL (reference sequence). This CDR3 is CASSITGLAGGNTGELFF.

The chain recombines TRBV7-3 with TRBJ2-7; without DNA, the TCRdb call of TRBD1 cannot be checked. In germline, CDR1 is SGHTA, CDR2 FQGTGA. The CDR3 sequence is 17 residues long. This chain's CDR3 is CASSPPRQQISSYEQYF.

This rearrangement joins TRBV24-1 to TRBJ2-1. This CDR3 has 14 residues. In germline, CDR1 is KGHDR, CDR2 SFDVKD. This chain's CDR3 is CATSGQSTYNEQFF.

CDR3 sequence: CASSLAPEDQPQHF. The gene calls are TRBV7-6 and TRBJ1-5; TCRdb outputs TRBD1, but without DNA this stays unchecked. The CDR3 extends over 14 amino acids. Germline V gene data show CDR1 as SGHVS and CDR2 as FNYEAQ.

The gene calls are TRBV28 and TRBJ1-5; TCRdb selects TRBD1, and the lack of DNA leaves this call unchecked. The CDR3 covers 15 residues. In germline, CDR1 is MDHEN, CDR2 SYDVKM. CDR3: CASSLDPGWDQPQHF.

V usage is TRBV7-3 and J usage is TRBJ2-5; TCRdb outputs TRBD2, but without DNA this stays unchecked. CDR1 SGHTA and CDR2 FQGTGA come from the germline V gene. This CDR3 has 16 amino acids. This chain's CDR3 is CASSSHSGGLEETQYF.

This chain uses TRBV4-1 with TRBJ2-2. The V gene's germline CDR1 is MGHRA and CDR2 YSYEKL. CDR3 length: 13 amino acids. CDR3 sequence: CASSQAHGGELFF.

This chain joins TRBV4-2 and TRBJ1-2; lacking DNA, the TRBD1 call made by TCRdb goes unchecked. The CDR3 runs 16 residues. CDR1 and CDR2 from the germline V gene are LGHNA and YNFKEQ. This chain's CDR3 is CASSQDSDPQGYGYTF.

The chain links TRBV13 to TRBJ2-1; TCRdb gives TRBD2 as the D gene, but with no DNA this cannot be confirmed. The CDR3 has 14 residues. CDR1 is PRHDT and CDR2 is FYEKMQ in the germline V gene (reference sequence). CDR3 protein: CASSLFEGVNEQFF.

V gene TRBV12-3 or TRBV12-4 combines with J gene TRBJ1-5. The CDR3 extends over 14 amino acids. The CDR3 spells CASREGLMDQPQHF.

The rearrangement links TRBV12-3 or TRBV12-4 to TRBJ2-1; there is no DNA to check the TCRdb D call of TRBD1. CDR3 length equals 16 residues. This CDR3 reads CASSLAQGRSYNEQFF.

J is TRBJ2-1 and V is TRBV4-3. This CDR3 is 16 amino acids long. The V gene's germline CDR1 is LGHNA and CDR2 YSLEER. This CDR3 reads CASSQGPGVEVAEQFF.